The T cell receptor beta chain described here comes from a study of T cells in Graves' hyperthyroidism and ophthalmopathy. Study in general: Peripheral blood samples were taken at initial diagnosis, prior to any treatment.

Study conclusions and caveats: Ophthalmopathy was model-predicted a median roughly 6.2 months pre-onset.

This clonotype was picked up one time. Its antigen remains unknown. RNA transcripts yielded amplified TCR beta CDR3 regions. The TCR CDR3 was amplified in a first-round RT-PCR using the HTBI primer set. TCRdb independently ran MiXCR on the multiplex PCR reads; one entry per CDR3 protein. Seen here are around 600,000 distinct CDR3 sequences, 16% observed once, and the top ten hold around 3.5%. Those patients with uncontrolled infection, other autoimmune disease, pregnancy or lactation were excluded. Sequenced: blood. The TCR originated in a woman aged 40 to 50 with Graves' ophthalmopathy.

The CDR3 spells CASSQVLGNGANVLTF. The CDR3 DNA follows: TGCGCCAGCAGCCAAGTGTTGGGTAATGGGGCCAACGTCCTGACTTTC. This chain connects TRBV4-1 to TRBJ2-6; D gene ambiguous. The CDR3 is made up of 16 amino acids. Germline V gene lookup returns CDR1 MGHRA and CDR2 YSYEKL. V dropped 1 base and J dropped 3 bases, with 10 bases sitting between them.